Listed below are T cell receptor beta chains from one sample, sequenced in a study of post-analysis software for immune sequencing data. In TCRdb, the PCR reads were re-called with MiXCR into one record per CDR3 protein. The repertoire includes under 650,000 distinct CDR3 sequences, about 40% of them detected once, and 1.5% to 2% sits in the top ten. Sequencing used blood. These receptors were taken from a girl aged 5 to 17 with multiple sclerosis. Both conserved end residues are part of each CDR3. Fields, in order: D gene, V gene, J gene, clone size, CDR3 DNA, CDR3 protein. The D gene is left open where the match is weak. The size entry is marked missing in some rows and otherwise reads once, few, many or a size class.

>NA|TRBV4-1|TRBJ2-7|NA
TGCGCCAGCAGCCCAAGAGGGGGCGGGGTTAGGTCCTACGAGCAGTACTTC
CASSPRGGGVRSYEQYF
>TRBD1|TRBV12-3/TRBV12-4|TRBJ2-7|NA
TGTGCCAGCAGTTTTCCCGGGACAGGGGGCTCCTACGAGCAGTACTTC
CASSFPGTGGSYEQYF
>NA|TRBV6-4|TRBJ2-3|once
TGTGCCAGCAGTGCAATGGAGACAGATACGCAGTATTTT
CASSAMETDTQYF
>NA|TRBV20-1|TRBJ2-1|NA
TGCAGTGCTAGAGATCTGGCTAGCGCTTTATACAATGAGCAGTTCTTC
CSARDLASALYNEQFF
>TRBD1|TRBV4-2|TRBJ2-5|few
TGTGCCAGCAGCCAGGCGACAGGGGGAGGGGAGACCCAGTACTTC
CASSQATGGGETQYF
>NA|TRBV4-1|TRBJ2-5|NA
TGCGCCAGCAGCCAAGACCCGGTACAAGAGACCCAGTACTTC
CASSQDPVQETQYF
>NA|TRBV5-1|TRBJ2-1|NA
TGCGCCAGCAGCTTGGACCAGACCTACAATGAGCAGTTCTTC
CASSLDQTYNEQFF
>TRBD1|TRBV12-3/TRBV12-4|TRBJ1-2|NA
TGTGCCAGCAGCCAAAGCCAGACAGGGGTTGCCTATGGCTACACCTTC
CASSQSQTGVAYGYTF
>NA|TRBV5-1|TRBJ2-3|NA
TGCGCCAGCAGCTTTGACAGGCCCACAGATACGCAGTATTTT
CASSFDRPTDTQYF
>TRBD2|TRBV24-1|TRBJ2-3|NA
TGTGCCACCAGTGAGATACCGGGACTAGCCACAGATACGCAGTATTTT
CATSEIPGLATDTQYF
>NA|TRBV5-6|TRBJ1-2|few
TGTGCCAGCAGCTTGGTGGTGGCAGAGACTAACTATGGCTACACCTTC
CASSLVVAETNYGYTF
>TRBD2|TRBV7-9|TRBJ2-7|few
TGTGCCAGCAGCTTCAGCGGGAGTAGGGGCAGCGAGCAGTACTTC
CASSFSGSRGSEQYF
>NA|TRBV27|TRBJ2-7|NA
TGTGCCAGCAGGTTATTAGGCGATACCTACGAGCAGTACTTC
CASRLLGDTYEQYF
>TRBD1|TRBV4-1|TRBJ2-7|NA
TGCGCCAGCAGCCAAGTTCCGGGACAGTACTTCTACGAGCAGTACTTC
CASSQVPGQYFYEQYF
>TRBD2|TRBV12-3/TRBV12-4|TRBJ2-1|few
TGTGCCAGCCTCACTAGCGGCTACAATGAGCAGTTCTTC
CASLTSGYNEQFF
>NA|TRBV12-3/TRBV12-4|TRBJ2-5|few
TGTGCCAGCAGTTTACACAGGTCGTCGGGCCAAGAGACCCAGTACTTC
CASSLHRSSGQETQYF
>NA|TRBV6-6|TRBJ2-7|many
TGTGCCAGCAGTTTACGGACTCCGCCTTCCGAGCAGTACTTC
CASSLRTPPSEQYF
>TRBD2|TRBV7-2|TRBJ2-5|NA
TGTGCCAGCAGCTTAGATAGTAGCGGGAGCCTGTACTTC
CASSLDSSGSLYF
>TRBD1|TRBV7-8|TRBJ2-1|NA
TGTGCCAGCAGCTTAGGTGGGCGAGGACAGGAACTTCTCTTGGGAAATGAGCAGTTCTTC
CASSLGGRGQELLLGNEQFF
>NA|TRBV7-9|TRBJ2-5|NA
TGTGCCAGCAGCTTAGCGCCCGACCCAGAGACCCAGTACTTC
CASSLAPDPETQYF
>TRBD1|TRBV12-3/TRBV12-4|TRBJ2-7|few
TGTGCCAGCACCCTGACAGGGAGAAGGGACGAGCAGTACTTC
CASTLTGRRDEQYF
>NA|TRBV6-5|TRBJ2-1|NA
TGTGCCAGCAGCCTGACGGGGACCCCCGTTGGTAATGAGCAGTTCTTC
CASSLTGTPVGNEQFF
>NA|TRBV6-2/TRBV6-3|TRBJ2-7|NA
TGTGCCAGCAGTTATCAGGCCTCCTACGAGCAGTACTTC
CASSYQASYEQYF
>NA|TRBV29-1|TRBJ2-3|few
TGCAGCGTGGCCCCCGTGGGAAGTCGCCGAAATACGCAGTATTTT
CSVAPVGSRRNTQYF
>TRBD1|TRBV11-3|TRBJ2-3|NA
TGTGCCAGCAGCTTACCAGGACAGGGATCAGATACGCAGTATTTT
CASSLPGQGSDTQYF
>TRBD1|TRBV10-2|TRBJ1-2|NA
TGCGCCAGCAGAACCTCCGGGACAGACAACTATGGCTACACCTTC
CASRTSGTDNYGYTF
>NA|TRBV5-1|TRBJ2-7|NA
TGCGCCAGCAGCTTGTCCTATGGCAGGAGCCCCTACGAGCAGTACTTC
CASSLSYGRSPYEQYF
>NA|TRBV7-2|TRBJ2-5|NA
TGTGCCAGCAGACGAGGACTAGCAGGGGGGGAGACCCAGTACTTC
CASRRGLAGGETQYF
>NA|TRBV10-3|TRBJ2-3|NA
TGTGCCATCAGAGGCGGGACGACAGATACGCAGTATTTT
CAIRGGTTDTQYF
>TRBD1|TRBV24-1|TRBJ2-3|NA
TGTGCCACCGCCGGGACAGGGGCTGGGGGTGCGCAGTATTTT
CATAGTGAGGAQYF
>TRBD1|TRBV15|TRBJ1-1|few
TGTGCCACCAGCTCGGACAGGCGATCCACTGAAGCTTTCTTT
CATSSDRRSTEAFF
>NA|TRBV4-1|TRBJ2-7|NA
TGCGCCAGCAGCCAAGTTGGCCCGGGCTCTGAGAGCGAGCAGTACTTC
CASSQVGPGSESEQYF
>TRBD1|TRBV5-1|TRBJ1-2|NA
TGCGCCAGCAGCTACGGACAGGGGGCGGGAGGCTACACCTTC
CASSYGQGAGGYTF
>TRBD1|TRBV6-5|TRBJ2-7|once
TGTGCCAGCAGTTATTCCCCCATTGCAGGGGGCGAGCAGTACTTC
CASSYSPIAGGEQYF
>NA|TRBV20-1|TRBJ2-6|NA
TGCAGTGCCGAGCCCCGCTCTGGGGCCAACGTCCTGACTTTC
CSAEPRSGANVLTF
>NA|TRBV12-3/TRBV12-4|TRBJ1-2|NA
TGTGCCAGCGGTTTAGAAGGGGGGCCATCCTATGGCTACACCTTC
CASGLEGGPSYGYTF
>TRBD2|TRBV6-6|TRBJ2-1|few
TGTGCCAGCATCTTGACTAGCGGGAAGAATGAGCAGTTCTTC
CASILTSGKNEQFF
>NA|TRBV12-3/TRBV12-4|TRBJ2-3|NA
TGTGCCAGCAGTGCCCGGCGGGGTGCAGATACGCAGTATTTT
CASSARRGADTQYF
>TRBD1|TRBV12-3/TRBV12-4|TRBJ1-6|NA
TGTGCCAGCAGTTCTTCCGGGACAGCGAATTTCCCCCTCCACTTT
CASSSSGTANFPLHF
>NA|TRBV21-1|TRBJ2-5|few
TGTGCCAGCAGCAAAGGAGGAAGACGACAGCCATTAGAGGAGACCCAGTACTTC
CASSKGGRRQPLEETQYF
>TRBD1|TRBV4-2|TRBJ1-3|NA
TGTGCCAGCAGCCAAGAGGACAGGGGTGGAAACACCATATATTTT
CASSQEDRGGNTIYF
>NA|TRBV4-2|TRBJ2-2|few
TGTGCCAGCAGCCAAGACGCCACGAATACCGGGGAGCTGTTTTTT
CASSQDATNTGELFF
>TRBD2|TRBV6-4|TRBJ2-3|few
TGTGCCAGCAGCGAGGGGATTACCAGCGGGGGCACAGATACGCAGTATTTT
CASSEGITSGGTDTQYF
>TRBD1|TRBV12-3/TRBV12-4|TRBJ1-1|few
TGTGCCAGCAGTTTAACCCCCCCAGGGGGGAACACTGAAGCTTTCTTT
CASSLTPPGGNTEAFF
>NA|TRBV20-1|TRBJ1-1|NA
TGCAGTGCTAGTCACGTGGGGGCTACGAACACTGAAGCTTTCTTT
CSASHVGATNTEAFF
>NA|TRBV24-1|TRBJ2-3|many
TGTGCCACCAGTGATGCGATTGGTGCAGATACGCAGTATTTT
CATSDAIGADTQYF